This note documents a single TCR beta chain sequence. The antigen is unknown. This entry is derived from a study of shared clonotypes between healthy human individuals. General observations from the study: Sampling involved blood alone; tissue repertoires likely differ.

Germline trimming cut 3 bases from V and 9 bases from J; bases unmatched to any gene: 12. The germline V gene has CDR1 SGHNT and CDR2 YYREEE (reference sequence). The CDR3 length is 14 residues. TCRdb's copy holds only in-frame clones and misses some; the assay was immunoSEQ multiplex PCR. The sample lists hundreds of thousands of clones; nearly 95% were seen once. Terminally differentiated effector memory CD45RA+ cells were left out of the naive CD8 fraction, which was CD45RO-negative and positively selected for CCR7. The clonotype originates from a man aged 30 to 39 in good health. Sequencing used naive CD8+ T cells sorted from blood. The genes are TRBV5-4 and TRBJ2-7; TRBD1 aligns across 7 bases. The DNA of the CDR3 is TGTGCCAGCAGCTGGACGCCAGGGGGAGTCGGGCAGTACTTC. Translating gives CASSWTPGGVGQYF.